The rows below give T cell receptor beta chains drawn from one sample of a study of blood T cell repertoires in COVID-19. This table comes from immunoSEQ multiplex PCR, and its TCRdb copy is limited to in-frame clones, with some not included. The table has some 270,000 clones, about nine tenths seen once; the top ten hold approximately 2.2%. Material: peripheral blood. The origin of the receptors is a man aged 50 to 60 with acute or convalescent COVID-19. Each CDR3 is given with its conserved first and last residue. Each record gives: J gene, clone size, D gene, V gene, CDR3 DNA, CDR3 protein. The D gene is left open where the match is weak. Clone size appears in some rows only: once, few, many, or a class for an expanded clone.

J: TRBJ1-6
size: -
D: TRBD1
V: TRBV5-1
DNA: TGCGCCAGCAGCACCGGGACAGTCGTCGGCGTGGTCCCACCCCTCCACTTT
CDR3: CASSTGTVVGVVPPLHF

J: TRBJ2-7
size: -
D: -
V: TRBV9
DNA: TGTGCCAGCAGCGTACATTGGGAGAGGACCTACGAGCAGTACTTC
CDR3: CASSVHWERTYEQYF

J: TRBJ2-7
size: -
D: -
V: TRBV29-1
DNA: TGCAGCGTTGACCAGGGGTCGTCCGAGCAGTACTTC
CDR3: CSVDQGSSEQYF

J: TRBJ1-4
size: -
D: -
V: TRBV10-2
DNA: TGCGCCAGCCGAATCGGGCGGGGGAATGAAAAACTGTTTTTT
CDR3: CASRIGRGNEKLFF

J: TRBJ2-5
size: -
D: TRBD1
V: TRBV20-1
DNA: TGCAGTGCTAGTAGGGGGCGCCGGGCAGAGACCCAGTACTTC
CDR3: CSASRGRRAETQYF

J: TRBJ1-4
size: -
D: -
V: TRBV19
DNA: TGTGCCAGTAACCCCTATACAACTAATGAAAAACTGTTTTTT
CDR3: CASNPYTTNEKLFF

J: TRBJ2-7
size: few
D: TRBD1
V: TRBV10-2
DNA: TGCGCCAGCACGGACAGGGTCTACGAGCAGTACTTC
CDR3: CASTDRVYEQYF

J: TRBJ1-6
size: once
D: -
V: TRBV9
DNA: TGTGCCAGCAGCCCCCAAATCGGGAGCTCCTATAATTCACCCCTCCACTTT
CDR3: CASSPQIGSSYNSPLHF

J: TRBJ1-5
size: -
D: TRBD1
V: TRBV6-1
DNA: TGTGCCAGCAGTGACCCAGGGGGTCAGCCCCAGCATTTT
CDR3: CASSDPGGQPQHF

J: TRBJ2-2
size: few
D: -
V: TRBV6-5
DNA: TGTGCCAGCAGACCCAGCGGAGTCACCGGGGAGCTGTTTTTT
CDR3: CASRPSGVTGELFF

J: TRBJ1-1
size: -
D: -
V: TRBV11-2
DNA: TGTGCCGCCGGCCGGGGGTACACTGAAGCTTTCTTT
CDR3: CAAGRGYTEAFF

J: TRBJ1-6
size: -
D: -
V: TRBV7-3
DNA: TGTGCCAGCAGCTCCCCCGGGGCACCCCTCCACTTT
CDR3: CASSSPGAPLHF

J: TRBJ2-3
size: -
D: -
V: TRBV24-1
DNA: TGTGCCACCAGTGACACAGGGGAGGCAGATACGCAGTATTTT
CDR3: CATSDTGEADTQYF

J: TRBJ2-3
size: -
D: -
V: TRBV6-5
DNA: TGTGCCAGCAGTTCCCCCCGCCTAGTCACAGATACGCAGTATTTT
CDR3: CASSSPRLVTDTQYF

J: TRBJ2-7
size: -
D: TRBD1
V: TRBV6-5
DNA: TGTGCCGGGCGGGACAGGGTTAATGACGAGCAGTACTTC
CDR3: CAGRDRVNDEQYF

J: TRBJ2-3
size: -
D: TRBD2
V: TRBV2
DNA: TGTGCCAGCATGCGGGGGGAAGATACGCAGTATTTT
CDR3: CASMRGEDTQYF

J: TRBJ2-3
size: -
D: TRBD2
V: TRBV19
DNA: TGTGCCAGTAGTATAGACCTCACCCTCACCCCCCTAGCGGGGGGAACCAATACGCAGTATTTT
CDR3: CASSIDLTLTPLAGGTNTQYF

J: TRBJ2-3
size: -
D: TRBD2
V: TRBV2
DNA: TGTGCCAGCAGTGAGACTAGCCAAGGCACAGATACGCAGTATTTT
CDR3: CASSETSQGTDTQYF

J: TRBJ1-5
size: -
D: -
V: TRBV18
DNA: TGTGCCAGCTCAGGGCAGAGCAATCAGCCCCAGCATTTT
CDR3: CASSGQSNQPQHF

J: TRBJ2-2
size: -
D: TRBD2
V: TRBV9
DNA: TGTGCCAGCAGCGTAGGCGGGGGGGCGAACACCGGGGAGCTGTTTTTT
CDR3: CASSVGGGANTGELFF